Sequencing of this TCR beta chain was carried out in a study of Ad26.COV2.S vaccination and SARS-CoV-2 variants. About the research overall: In the COV1001 trial, the donor was in the Ad26.COV2.S arm.

Data came from immunoSEQ multiplex PCR; TCRdb stores just in-frame clones and leaves some out. This table holds 380,000 or so clones, approximately 83% found once. As to treatment: roughly 19 received Ad26.COV2.S at low or high dose, single or two shots; roughly five received placebo; per-sample allocation not given. On day 63 after the first injection, vaccine and placebo recipients gave samples. This clonotype was obtained from a person aged 18-65 years who received the Ad26.COV2.S COVID-19 vaccine or a placebo. Sequenced here: peripheral blood, sampled in a trial of Ad26.COV2.S vaccine versus placebo.

CDR3 amino acids: CSAAPRDSPYGYTF. The CDR3 DNA reads TGCAGCGCCGCCCCCCGGGACAGCCCCTATGGCTACACCTTC. The chain uses TRBV29-1 and TRBJ1-2; 7 bases are a match to TRBD1. From germline, CDR1 is SQVTM and CDR2 ANQGSEA. The CDR3 loop spans 14 amino acids. V lost 7 bases, J lost 4 bases, and 12 bases stayed unmatched.